A selection of T cell receptor beta chains follows, all from one sample in a study of blood T cell repertoires in COVID-19. Assay: immunoSEQ multiplex PCR; the TCRdb copy retains only in-frame clones and omits some. The sample holds around 500,000 clones, 70% to 90% seen once. The specimen was PBMCs or T cells enriched from blood (not recorded which). The source is a woman aged 60-75 years who had recovered from COVID-19. Each CDR3 is given with its conserved first and last residue. A D gene is named only where the DNA matches it firmly. Size values are once, few and many counts, or a class for expanded clones, and some rows have none.

abundance	d_gene	v_gene	j_gene	CDR3nt	CDR3aa
once	TRBD1	TRBV19	TRBJ2-3	TGTGCCAGTAGTATCGGGACAGGGGGCCCAGATACGCAGTATTTT	CASSIGTGGPDTQYF
NA	TRBD1	TRBV3-1/TRBV3-2	TRBJ2-1	TGTGCCAGCAGCCAGGGACAGAACAATGAGCAGTTCTTC	CASSQGQNNEQFF
NA	NA	TRBV28	TRBJ1-6	TGTGCCAGCAGTTTAATGCAGTTTTCCACCCACGGGAATTCACCCCTCCACTTT	CASSLMQFSTHGNSPLHF
once	TRBD2	TRBV5-5	TRBJ2-2	TGTGCCAGCGGCAAAGCGGGGGGGCAGTCCGGGGAGCTGTTTTTT	CASGKAGGQSGELFF
NA	NA	TRBV9	TRBJ2-3	TGTGCCAGCAGCGTAGTAGGTGACCCCAGGACAGATACGCAGTATTTT	CASSVVGDPRTDTQYF
NA	NA	TRBV7-2	TRBJ2-2	TGTGCCAGCAGCACCTCGGGGGCCGGGGAGCTGTTTTTT	CASSTSGAGELFF
NA	NA	TRBV3-1/TRBV3-2	TRBJ2-2	TGTGCCAGCAGCCCGATCGGGGGGCGGGGGAACGCCGGGGAGCTGTTTTTT	CASSPIGGRGNAGELFF
NA	TRBD2	TRBV4-1	TRBJ2-3	TGCGCCAGCAGCCAAGATTCGTGCGGGGGGGATGGGATAGATACGCAGTATTTT	CASSQDSCGGDGIDTQYF
NA	NA	TRBV30	TRBJ2-5	TGTGCCTGGAGCTATTCGGAGACCCAGTACTTC	CAWSYSETQYF
NA	NA	TRBV4-2	TRBJ1-5	TGTGCCAGCAGCCAAGAGGCAAATCAGCCCCAGCATTTT	CASSQEANQPQHF
NA	NA	TRBV9	TRBJ2-3	TGTGCCAGCAGCGTTGTAGAGAGTCACACAGATACGCAGTATTTT	CASSVVESHTDTQYF
once	NA	TRBV2	TRBJ1-3	TGTGCCAGCAGAACAGGCGGCGGAAACACCATATATTTT	CASRTGGGNTIYF
once	NA	TRBV15	TRBJ1-5	TGTGCCACCAGCAGAGATCTTAATCAGCCCCAGCATTTT	CATSRDLNQPQHF
NA	TRBD1	TRBV19	TRBJ2-1	TGTGCCAGTAGTATGCACCCCGGGACAGGGGCCTACAATGAGCAGTTCTTC	CASSMHPGTGAYNEQFF
NA	TRBD1	TRBV10-3	TRBJ1-1	TGTGCCATGAGACAGGGCGCGGGCACTGAAGCTTTCTTT	CAMRQGAGTEAFF
NA	TRBD1	TRBV30	TRBJ1-1	TGTGCCTGGAGCAGGGGACAGGGGGTAACTGAAGCTTTCTTT	CAWSRGQGVTEAFF
once	NA	TRBV30	TRBJ1-5	TGTGCCTGGACCCCGGACAGCAGCAATCAGCCCCAGCATTTT	CAWTPDSSNQPQHF
NA	TRBD1	TRBV2	TRBJ1-5	TGTGCCAGCAGCCTTCCGGGACAGGGTTGGAGCAATCAGCCCCAGCATTTT	CASSLPGQGWSNQPQHF
NA	NA	TRBV7-6	TRBJ2-7	TGTGCCAGCAGCTTAGACAACAGGGTAGGCGCCTACGAGCAGTACTTC	CASSLDNRVGAYEQYF
NA	TRBD1	TRBV6-5	TRBJ1-2	TGTGCCAGCAGTTACGGGACAGCCCCTAACTATGGCTACACCTTC	CASSYGTAPNYGYTF
NA	NA	TRBV6-5	TRBJ2-5	TGTGCCAGCAGACAGGGTGAGAAGACCCAGTACTTC	CASRQGEKTQYF
NA	TRBD1	TRBV6-5	TRBJ1-1	TGTGCCAGCAGGACAGGGGCTTTGAACACTGAAGCTTTCTTT	CASRTGALNTEAFF
NA	TRBD1	TRBV29-1	TRBJ1-2	TGCAGCGTGGGGGCAGGGGGTGAATATGGCTACACCTTC	CSVGAGGEYGYTF
NA	TRBD1	TRBV6-5	TRBJ1-4	TGTGCCAGCAGCGAGGGACAGTTCAATGAAAAACTGTTTTTT	CASSEGQFNEKLFF
NA	TRBD2	TRBV7-2	TRBJ2-2	TGTGCCAGCAGCTTATTCAGCGGGGGGTCCACCGGGGAGCTGTTTTTT	CASSLFSGGSTGELFF
NA	NA	TRBV30	TRBJ1-6	TGTGCCTGGCGCTCTGGCCAGGGTTCGGATTCACCCCTCCACTTT	CAWRSGQGSDSPLHF
NA	TRBD1	TRBV9	TRBJ2-1	TGTGCCAGCAGTCATAGGACAGGGTCAACCCCCCCCGGCCCCTACAATGAGCAGTTCTTC	CASSHRTGSTPPGPYNEQFF
NA	TRBD1	TRBV6-5	TRBJ1-3	TGTGCCAGCAGTAGGGACAGGGGCTCTGGAAACACCATATATTTT	CASSRDRGSGNTIYF
NA	NA	TRBV4-1	TRBJ1-6	TGCGCCAGCAGCCAAGATGGGGGCGGTAATTCACCCCTCCACTTT	CASSQDGGGNSPLHF
NA	NA	TRBV5-1	TRBJ1-1	TGCGCCAGCAGCCATGGAACAGGGAACACTGAAGCTTTCTTT	CASSHGTGNTEAFF
NA	TRBD1	TRBV5-6	TRBJ2-1	TGTGCCAGCAGCCCACAGGGGGCCTACAATGAGCAGTTCTTC	CASSPQGAYNEQFF
NA	TRBD1	TRBV5-8	TRBJ1-4	TGTGCCAGCAGCCGTACCGGGACAGCTAATGAAAAACTGTTTTTT	CASSRTGTANEKLFF
few	NA	TRBV11-2	TRBJ1-1	TGTGCCAGCAGCTTAGAACGCCAGGGGAACACTGAAGCTTTCTTT	CASSLERQGNTEAFF
NA	TRBD1	TRBV24-1	TRBJ2-7	TGTGCCACCAGCGGGACAGGGAACTCCTACGAGCAGTACTTC	CATSGTGNSYEQYF
NA	NA	TRBV19	TRBJ1-5	TGTGCCAGTAGTATAAAGGGGGATGGCAATCAGCCCCAGCATTTT	CASSIKGDGNQPQHF
NA	NA	TRBV6-1	TRBJ1-1	TGTGCCAGCAGTGAAGGTGCCAGAGGGACTGAAGCTTTCTTT	CASSEGARGTEAFF
NA	TRBD1	TRBV30	TRBJ1-2	TGTGCCTGGAGTGCAATACAGGGGGATGGCTATGGCTACACCTTC	CAWSAIQGDGYGYTF
once	NA	TRBV5-1	TRBJ2-3	TGCGCCAGCAAAGGACAGCCCGGCACAGATACGCAGTATTTT	CASKGQPGTDTQYF
NA	NA	TRBV9	TRBJ1-6	TGTGCCAGCAGCGTAGGGGCAGGGGATTCACCCCTCCACTTT	CASSVGAGDSPLHF
NA	TRBD2	TRBV6-6	TRBJ2-7	TGTGCCAGCAGTTACTCGTTAAGCGGGGGGTCCTACGAGCAGTACTTC	CASSYSLSGGSYEQYF